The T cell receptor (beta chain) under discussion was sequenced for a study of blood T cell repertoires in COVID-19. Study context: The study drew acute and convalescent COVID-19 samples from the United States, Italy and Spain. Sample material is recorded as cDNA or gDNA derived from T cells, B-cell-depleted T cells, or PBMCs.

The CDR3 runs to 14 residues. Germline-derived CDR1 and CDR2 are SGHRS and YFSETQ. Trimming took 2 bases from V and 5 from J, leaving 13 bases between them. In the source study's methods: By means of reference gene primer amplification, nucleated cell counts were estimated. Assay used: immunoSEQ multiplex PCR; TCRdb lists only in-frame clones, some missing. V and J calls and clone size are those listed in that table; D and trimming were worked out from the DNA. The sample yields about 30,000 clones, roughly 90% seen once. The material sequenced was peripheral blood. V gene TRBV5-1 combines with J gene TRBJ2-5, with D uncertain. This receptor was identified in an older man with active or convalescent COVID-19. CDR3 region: CASSFAPPRETQYF. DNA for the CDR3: TGCGCCAGCAGCTTCGCACCGCCTCGGGAGACCCAGTACTTC.